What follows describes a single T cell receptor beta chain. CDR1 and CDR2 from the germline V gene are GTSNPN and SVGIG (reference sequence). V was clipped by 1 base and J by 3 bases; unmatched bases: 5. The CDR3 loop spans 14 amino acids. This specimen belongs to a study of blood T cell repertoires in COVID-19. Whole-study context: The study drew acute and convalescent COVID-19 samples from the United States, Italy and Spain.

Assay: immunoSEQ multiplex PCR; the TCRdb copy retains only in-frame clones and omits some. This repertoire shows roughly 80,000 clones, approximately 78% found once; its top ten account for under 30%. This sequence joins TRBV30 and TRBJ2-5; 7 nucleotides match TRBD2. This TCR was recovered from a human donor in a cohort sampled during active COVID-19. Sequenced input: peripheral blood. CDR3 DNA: TGTGCCTGGAGTGCTAGCGGTAGGGAAGAGACCCAGTACTTC. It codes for CAWSASGREETQYF.